One T cell receptor beta chain is described in this entry. Antigen unknown. The record originates from a study of T-cell reconstitution after alpha-beta-depleted transplantation in children. Regarding the study as a whole: Reportedly, roughly two months post-transplant, alpha-beta T cells arose from several hundred expanded graft clones. Newly produced T cells mostly provided counts and TCRbeta diversity after one year, as hyperexpanded clones declined. Surviving recipient cells, namely T cells and thymic progenitors, were the source of high day-60 TCRbeta diversity in some patients.

The CDR3 covers 16 residues. V gave up 6 bases and J gave up 0 bases, with 14 bases separating them. Preparation of the TCRbeta library was carried out with unique molecular identifiers. TCRdb passed the PCR reads through MiXCR, listing each CDR3 protein once. The sample lists over 200,000 distinct CDR3 sequences, about 8.2% occurring once. The sequence was collected from a male patient aged 2 to 10 who had a stem cell transplant for acute myeloid leukemia, so the T cells may come from the graft donor. This chain connects TRBV12-3 or TRBV12-4 to TRBJ1-4; D unresolved. The sequencing here drew on PBMCs, mostly from graft donor cells, taken 360 days after TCRalphabeta/CD19-depleted stem cell transplant. The CDR3 here is CASSPARISTNEKLFF. In DNA, the CDR3 is TGTGCCAGCAGCCCGGCGAGAATATCAACTAATGAAAAACTGTTTTTT.